Sequencing of this T cell receptor beta chain was carried out in a study of cytomegalovirus exposure and HLA in healthy donors. The study, taken as a whole, reports: A list of around 150 TCR beta chains associated with cytomegalovirus was given. Both high specificity and high sensitivity reportedly marked the classifier's diagnosis of cytomegalovirus status.

With 60 Vbeta and 13 Jbeta primers, the PCR was carried out. Clones were sequenced by immunoSEQ multiplex PCR, and TCRdb holds only the in-frame ones, with some missing. Of 150,000 to 200,000 clones detected, about 59% appear once; the ten largest clones hold about 3.2%. Turning to this clone: Antigen unknown.

V shed 6 bases, J shed 4 bases, and the junction held 2 bases outside the gene matches. CDR1 and CDR2 (germline): MNHNY, SVGAGI (reference sequence). The CDR3 is 15 residues long. The gene calls are TRBV6-6 and TRBJ2-2; 13 bases align to TRBD2. The sample taken for sequencing was PBMCs. The receptor was derived from a man aged 40-55 years in good health and CMV-seronegative. CDR3 protein: CASSGLAGVTGELFF. CDR3 DNA sequence: TGTGCCAGCAGCGGACTAGCGGGAGTCACCGGGGAGCTGTTTTTT.